This T cell receptor (beta chain) was documented in a study of Graves' ophthalmopathy and Graves' hyperthyroidism. Turning to the study itself: Hyperthyroidism showing no ophthalmopathy within 18 months of follow-up was stable.

Study-wide points: Among thyroid clonotypes expanded above 0.001 frequency, most also appeared in blood.

This clonotype showed up just a few times. Antigen unknown. Amplification from RNA transcripts yielded the TCR beta CDR3 regions. The first-round RT-PCR employed HTBI primers together with the Qiagen OneStep RT-PCR kit. A multiplex PCR was then performed as the second round. MiXCR was run by TCRdb on the multiplex PCR reads, yielding one entry per CDR3 protein. The sample lists over a million distinct CDR3 sequences, less than 45% occurring once. Eligible hyperthyroidism cases comprised new diagnoses of under 2 months' duration in individuals aged 18 to 65. Ineligible for inclusion were patients with other autoimmune diseases, uncontrolled infections, pregnancy or lactation. The sequence came from an adult man with Graves' hyperthyroidism. Material: peripheral blood or thyroid tissue (not recorded which).

The CDR3 loop reads CASSYSTGQGDEQYF. The CDR3 bases are TGTGCCAGCAGTTACTCTACGGGACAGGGCGACGAGCAGTACTTC. The rearrangement links TRBV7-2 to TRBJ2-7, with 9 bases lining up with TRBD1. J lost 5 bases, V lost 6 bases, and 11 bases had no gene match. Per the germline V gene, CDR1 is SGHTA and CDR2 is FQGNSA. CDR3 length: 15 residues.